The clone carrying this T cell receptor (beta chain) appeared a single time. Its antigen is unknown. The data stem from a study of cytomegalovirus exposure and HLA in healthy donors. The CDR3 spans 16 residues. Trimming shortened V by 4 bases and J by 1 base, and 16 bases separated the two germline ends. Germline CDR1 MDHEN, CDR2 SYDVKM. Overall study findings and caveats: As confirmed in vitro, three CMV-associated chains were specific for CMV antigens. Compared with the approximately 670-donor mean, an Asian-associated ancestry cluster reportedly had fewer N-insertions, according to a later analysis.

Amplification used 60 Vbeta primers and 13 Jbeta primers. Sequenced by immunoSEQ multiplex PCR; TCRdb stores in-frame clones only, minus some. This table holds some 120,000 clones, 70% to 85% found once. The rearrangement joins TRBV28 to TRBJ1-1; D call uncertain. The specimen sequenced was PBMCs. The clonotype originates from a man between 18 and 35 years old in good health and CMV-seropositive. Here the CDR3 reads CASSSPRAARNTEAFF. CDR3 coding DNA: TGTGCCAGCAGTTCCCCCCGAGCAGCGAGGAACACTGAAGCTTTCTTT.